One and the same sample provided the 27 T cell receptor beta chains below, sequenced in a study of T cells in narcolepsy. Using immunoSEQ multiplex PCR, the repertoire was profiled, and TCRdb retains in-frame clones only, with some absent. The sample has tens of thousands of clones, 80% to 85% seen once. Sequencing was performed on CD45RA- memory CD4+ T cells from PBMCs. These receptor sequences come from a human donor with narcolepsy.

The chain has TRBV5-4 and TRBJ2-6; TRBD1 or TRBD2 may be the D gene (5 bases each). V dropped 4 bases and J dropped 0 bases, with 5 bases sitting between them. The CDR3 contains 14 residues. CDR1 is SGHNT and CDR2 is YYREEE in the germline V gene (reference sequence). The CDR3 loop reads CASSGTSGANVLTF. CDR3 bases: TGTGCCAGCAGCGGGACCTCTGGGGCCAACGTCCTGACTTTC.

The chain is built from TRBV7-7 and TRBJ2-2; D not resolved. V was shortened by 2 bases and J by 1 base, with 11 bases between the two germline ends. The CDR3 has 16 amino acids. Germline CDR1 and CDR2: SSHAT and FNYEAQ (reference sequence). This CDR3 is CASSLNDGRNTGELFF. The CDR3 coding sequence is TGTGCCAGCAGCTTAAACGACGGACGGAACACCGGGGAGCTGTTTTTT.

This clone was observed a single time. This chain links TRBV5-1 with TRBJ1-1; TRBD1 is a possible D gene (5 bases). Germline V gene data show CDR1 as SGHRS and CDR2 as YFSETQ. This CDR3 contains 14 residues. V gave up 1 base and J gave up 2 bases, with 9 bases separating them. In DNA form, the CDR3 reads TGCGCCAGCAGCTTGCAGACAGTAAACACTGAAGCTTTCTTT. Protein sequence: CASSLQTVNTEAFF.

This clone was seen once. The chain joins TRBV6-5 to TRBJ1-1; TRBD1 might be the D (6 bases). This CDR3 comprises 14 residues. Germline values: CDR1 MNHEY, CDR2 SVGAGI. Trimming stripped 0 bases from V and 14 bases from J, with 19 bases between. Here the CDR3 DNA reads TGTGCCAGCAGTTACTCGAGGGAAAGGCAGGGGACCTTCTTT. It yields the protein CASSYSRERQGTFF.

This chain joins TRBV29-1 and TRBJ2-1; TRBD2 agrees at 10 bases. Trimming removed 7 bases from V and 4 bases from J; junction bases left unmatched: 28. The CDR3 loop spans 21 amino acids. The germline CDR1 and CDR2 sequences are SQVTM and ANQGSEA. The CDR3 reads CSASTGTGTSGTRGVYNEQFF. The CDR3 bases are TGCAGCGCCTCTACAGGGACGGGAACTAGCGGGACCCGGGGGGTATACAATGAGCAGTTCTTC.

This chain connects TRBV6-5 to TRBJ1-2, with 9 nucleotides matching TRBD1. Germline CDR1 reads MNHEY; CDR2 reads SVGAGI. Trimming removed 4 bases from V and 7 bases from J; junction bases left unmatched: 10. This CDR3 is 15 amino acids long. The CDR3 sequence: CASSSPGQGGFGYTF. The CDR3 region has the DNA TGTGCCAGCAGTTCACCGGGACAGGGAGGATTTGGCTACACCTTC.

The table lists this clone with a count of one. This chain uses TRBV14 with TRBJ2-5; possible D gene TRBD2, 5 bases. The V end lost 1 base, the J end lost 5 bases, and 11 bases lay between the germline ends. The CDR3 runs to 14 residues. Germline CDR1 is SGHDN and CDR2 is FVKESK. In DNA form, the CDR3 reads TGTGCCAGCAGCCAAGGATACAGAGGGGAGACCCAGTACTTC. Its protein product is CASSQGYRGETQYF.

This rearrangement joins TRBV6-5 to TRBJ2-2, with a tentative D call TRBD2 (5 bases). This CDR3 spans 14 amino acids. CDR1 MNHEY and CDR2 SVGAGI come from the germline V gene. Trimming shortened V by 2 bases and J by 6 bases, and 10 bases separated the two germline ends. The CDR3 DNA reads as TGTGCCAGCAGTTACGGACTGAGGGCCGGGGAGCTGTTTTTT. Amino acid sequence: CASSYGLRAGELFF.

CDR3 in amino acids: CASSQEVVDRAKVYEQFF. DNA for the CDR3: TGCGCCAGCAGCCAAGAGGTGGTGGACAGGGCAAAAGTATATGAGCAGTTCTTC. This sequence joins TRBV4-3 and TRBJ2-1, with 8 nucleotides matching TRBD1. CDR1 is LGHNA and CDR2 is YSLEER in the germline V gene. The CDR3 loop spans 18 amino acids. Trimming removed 0 bases from V and 8 bases from J; junction bases left unmatched: 15.

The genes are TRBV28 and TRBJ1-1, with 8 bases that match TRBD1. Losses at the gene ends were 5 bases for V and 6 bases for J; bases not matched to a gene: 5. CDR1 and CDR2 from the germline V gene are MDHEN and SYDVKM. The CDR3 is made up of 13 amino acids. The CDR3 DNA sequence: TGTGCCAGCAGTCCCGGGACAGGACCTGAAGCTTTCTTT. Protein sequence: CASSPGTGPEAFF.

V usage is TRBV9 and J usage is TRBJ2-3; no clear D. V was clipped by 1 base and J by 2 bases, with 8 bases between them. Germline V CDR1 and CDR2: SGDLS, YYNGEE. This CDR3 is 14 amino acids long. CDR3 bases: TGTGCCAGCAGCGTAAACGCCTTCACAGATACGCAGTATTTT. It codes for CASSVNAFTDTQYF.

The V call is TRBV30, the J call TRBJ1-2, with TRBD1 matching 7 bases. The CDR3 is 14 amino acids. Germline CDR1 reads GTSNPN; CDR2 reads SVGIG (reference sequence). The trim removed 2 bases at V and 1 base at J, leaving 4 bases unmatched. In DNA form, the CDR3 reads TGTGCCTGGAGTAGAGGGGGCGTTAACTATGGCTACACCTTC. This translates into CAWSRGGVNYGYTF.

DNA for the CDR3: TGCGCCAGCAGCTGGGGGACAGGGAGGTACACTGAAGCTTTCTTT. Amino acid sequence: CASSWGTGRYTEAFF. The chain is built from TRBV5-1 and TRBJ1-1; 9 positions match TRBD1. The CDR3 covers 15 residues. CDR1 SGHRS and CDR2 YFSETQ come from the germline V gene. The junction had 6 bases not matched to a gene; V was cut back by 3 bases and J by 3 bases.

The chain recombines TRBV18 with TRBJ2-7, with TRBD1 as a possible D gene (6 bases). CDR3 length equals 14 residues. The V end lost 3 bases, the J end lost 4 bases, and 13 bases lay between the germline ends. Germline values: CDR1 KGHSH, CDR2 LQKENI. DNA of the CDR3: TGTGCCAGCTCACCCGAACAGGGTATATACGAGCAGTACTTC. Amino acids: CASSPEQGIYEQYF.

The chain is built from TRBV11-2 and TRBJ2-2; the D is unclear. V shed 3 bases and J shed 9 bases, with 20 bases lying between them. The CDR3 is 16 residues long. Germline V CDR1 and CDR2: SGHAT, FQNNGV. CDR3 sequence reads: CASSFLTGRTRRELFF. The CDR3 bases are TGTGCCAGCAGCTTTTTAACGGGCCGAACGCGGAGGGAGCTGTTTTTT.

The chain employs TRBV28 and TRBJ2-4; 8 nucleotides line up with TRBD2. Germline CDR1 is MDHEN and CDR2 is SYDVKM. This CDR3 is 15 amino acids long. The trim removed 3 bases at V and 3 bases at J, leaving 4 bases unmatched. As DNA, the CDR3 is TGTGCCAGCAGTTTCACTAGCGGCGGCAAAAACATTCAGTACTTC. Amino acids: CASSFTSGGKNIQYF.

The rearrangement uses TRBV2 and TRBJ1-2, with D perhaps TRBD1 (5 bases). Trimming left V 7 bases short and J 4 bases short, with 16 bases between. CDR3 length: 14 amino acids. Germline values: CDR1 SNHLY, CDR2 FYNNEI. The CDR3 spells CASTMGGWTYGYTF. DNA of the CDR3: TGTGCCAGCACCATGGGGGGATGGACCTATGGCTACACCTTC.

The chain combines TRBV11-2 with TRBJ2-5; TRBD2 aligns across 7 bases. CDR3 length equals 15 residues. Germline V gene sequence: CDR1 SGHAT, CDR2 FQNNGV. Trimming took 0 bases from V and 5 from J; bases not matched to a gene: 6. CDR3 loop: CASSLDRVGGETQYF. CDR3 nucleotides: TGTGCCAGCAGCTTAGATCGTGTGGGAGGGGAGACCCAGTACTTC.

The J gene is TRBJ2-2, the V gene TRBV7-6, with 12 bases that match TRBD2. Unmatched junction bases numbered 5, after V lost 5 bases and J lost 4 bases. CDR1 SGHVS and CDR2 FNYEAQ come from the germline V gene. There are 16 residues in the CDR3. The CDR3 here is CASSPSTSGGTGELFF. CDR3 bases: TGTGCCAGCAGCCCCTCGACTAGCGGGGGCACCGGGGAGCTGTTTTTT.

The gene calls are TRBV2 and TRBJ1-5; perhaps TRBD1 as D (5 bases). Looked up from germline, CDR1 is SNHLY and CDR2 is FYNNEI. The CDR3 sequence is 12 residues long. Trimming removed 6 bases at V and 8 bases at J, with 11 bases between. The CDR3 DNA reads TGTGCCAGCAGCCCAGGGCGGGAGCCCCAGCATTTT. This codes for CASSPGREPQHF.

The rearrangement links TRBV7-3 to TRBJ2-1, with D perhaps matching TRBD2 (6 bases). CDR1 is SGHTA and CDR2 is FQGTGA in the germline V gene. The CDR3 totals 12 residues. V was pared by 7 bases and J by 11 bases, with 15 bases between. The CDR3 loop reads CASTNPGEKQFF. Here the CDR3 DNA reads TGTGCCAGCACCAACCCGGGGGAAAAGCAGTTCTTC.

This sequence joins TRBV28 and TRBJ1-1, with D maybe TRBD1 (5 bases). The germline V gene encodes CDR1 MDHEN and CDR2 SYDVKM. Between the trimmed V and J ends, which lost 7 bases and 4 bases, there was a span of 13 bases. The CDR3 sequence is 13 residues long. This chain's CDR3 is CASILMQGTEAFF. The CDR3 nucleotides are TGTGCCAGCATCCTTATGCAGGGCACTGAAGCTTTCTTT.

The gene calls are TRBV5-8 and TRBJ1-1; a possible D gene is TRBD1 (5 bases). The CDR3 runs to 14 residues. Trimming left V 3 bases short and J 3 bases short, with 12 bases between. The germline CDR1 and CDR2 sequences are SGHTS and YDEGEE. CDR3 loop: CASSSDGGYTEAFF. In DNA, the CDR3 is TGTGCCAGCAGCTCCGATGGGGGGTACACTGAAGCTTTCTTT.

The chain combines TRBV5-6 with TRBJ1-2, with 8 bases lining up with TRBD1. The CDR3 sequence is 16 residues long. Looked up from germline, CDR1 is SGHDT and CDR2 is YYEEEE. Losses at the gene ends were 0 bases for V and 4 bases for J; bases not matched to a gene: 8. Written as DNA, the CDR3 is TGTGCCAGCAGCTTGGATGGTGGACAGGGATCCTATGGCTACACCTTC. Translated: CASSLDGGQGSYGYTF.

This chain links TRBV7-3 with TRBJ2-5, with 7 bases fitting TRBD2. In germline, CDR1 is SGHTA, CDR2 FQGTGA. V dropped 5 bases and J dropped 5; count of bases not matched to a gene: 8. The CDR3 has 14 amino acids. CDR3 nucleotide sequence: TGTGCCAGCAGCCTGAACGGGGGAGGGGAGACCCAGTACTTC. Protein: CASSLNGGGETQYF.

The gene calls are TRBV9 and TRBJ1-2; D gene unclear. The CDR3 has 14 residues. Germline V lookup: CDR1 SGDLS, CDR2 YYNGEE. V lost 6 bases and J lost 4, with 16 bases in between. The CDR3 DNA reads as TGTGCCAGCACCCCTCGGTTTGAAAGCTATGGCTACACCTTC. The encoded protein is CASTPRFESYGYTF.

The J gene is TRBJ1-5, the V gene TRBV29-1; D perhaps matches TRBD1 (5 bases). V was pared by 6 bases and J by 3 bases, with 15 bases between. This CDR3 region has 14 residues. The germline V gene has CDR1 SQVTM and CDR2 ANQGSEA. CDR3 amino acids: CSVNQGGSNQPQHF. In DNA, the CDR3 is TGCAGCGTGAACCAGGGAGGTTCCAATCAGCCCCAGCATTTT. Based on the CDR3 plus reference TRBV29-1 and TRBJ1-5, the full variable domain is SAVISQKPSRDICQRGTSLTIQCQVDSQVTMMFWYRQQPGQSLTLIATANQGSEATYESGFVIDKFPISRPNLTFSTLTVSNMSPEDSSIYLCSVNQGGSNQPQHFGDGTRLSIL.